This TCR beta chain was documented in a study of metastatic and nonmetastatic thyroid tumors. Among the patients, none had received any treatment before thyroid surgery. With MiXCR, TCRdb reprocessed the PCR reads. The sample records about 27,000 clones, roughly 15% being singletons. This clone was recorded many times. CDR1 is SGDLS and CDR2 is YYNGEE in the germline V gene. The CDR3 spans 16 residues. Trimming took off 7 bases at V and 1 base at J, with 18 bases between the two ends. The chain uses TRBV9 and TRBJ2-1, with D possibly TRBD2 on 5 matching bases. Sequencing was performed on blood. This clonotype was obtained from a male donor with papillary thyroid cancer or a benign thyroid nodule (not recorded which). Some clones in this sample may be carry-over from other donors' samples. CDR3 sequence: CASSENPGSSYNEQFF. Here the CDR3 DNA reads TGTGCCAGCTCCGAAAACCCGGGGTCATCCTACAATGAGCAGTTCTTC.